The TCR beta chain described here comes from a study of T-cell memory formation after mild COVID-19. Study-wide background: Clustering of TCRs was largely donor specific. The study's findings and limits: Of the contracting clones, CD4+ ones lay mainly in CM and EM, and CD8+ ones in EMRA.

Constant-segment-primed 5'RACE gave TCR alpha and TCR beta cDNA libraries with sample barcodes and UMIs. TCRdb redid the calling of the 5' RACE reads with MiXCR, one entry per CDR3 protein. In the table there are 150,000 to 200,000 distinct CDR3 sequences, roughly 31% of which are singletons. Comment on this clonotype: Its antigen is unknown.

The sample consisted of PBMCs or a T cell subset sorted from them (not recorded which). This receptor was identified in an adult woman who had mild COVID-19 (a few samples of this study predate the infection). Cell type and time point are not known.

The CDR3 DNA follows: TGTGCCAGCGGAGGCCAGGGGATGTACGAGCAGTACTTC. Its protein is CASGGQGMYEQYF. The rearrangement joins TRBV27 to TRBJ2-7; D is perhaps TRBD1 (6 bases). The CDR3 consists of 13 residues. Between the trimmed V and J ends, which lost 8 bases and 4 bases, there was a span of 15 bases. Germline V gene lookup returns CDR1 MNHEY and CDR2 SMNVEV (reference sequence).